The clone carrying this T cell receptor beta chain came up a few times. Its antigen is unknown. Per germline, CDR1 SGDLS and CDR2 YYNGEE. Between the trimmed V and J ends, which lost 3 bases and 3 bases, there was a span of 16 bases. This CDR3 contains 15 residues. iRepertoire HTBI primers and Arm-PCR of CDR3 regions built TCR beta libraries. MiXCR, run by TCRdb on the multiplex PCR reads, gives a single entry per CDR3 protein. The top ten clones hold 22% of a sample with about 200,000 distinct CDR3 sequences, 18% of them seen once. These data are taken from a study of regulatory T cells in long-lasting Graves disease. Study results and limitations: Favoring TRBV28, TRBJ1-2 and TRBJ2-5 was a feature seen in persistent disease. Persistent patients shared about 2,800 public clonotypes among themselves. Newly diagnosed patients shared fewer, at nearly 1,000.

The time point here: newly diagnosed GD, antithyroid drugs for less than 3 months. Extracted PBMC RNA gave rise to the TCR library. Per American Thyroid Association guidelines, Graves' disease was diagnosed. This TCR was sampled from a female donor with Graves disease. The sample here was peripheral blood mononuclear cells (PBMCs), taken at new diagnosis, from a patient treated with antithyroid drugs. The chain recombines TRBV9 with TRBJ2-7; possibly TRBD1 or TRBD2 for D (6 bases each). As DNA, the CDR3 is TGTGCCAGCAGCGCAGGCGGAGGGGGGCTCTACGAGCAGTACTTC. This gives the protein CASSAGGGGLYEQYF.